This T cell receptor (beta chain) was captured in a study of blood T cells in healthy people across ages (dated by TCRdb to the mid-2010s). As for the study more broadly: In model experiments, template switching captured roughly one uniquely barcoded TCR beta cDNA molecule for every two T cells. The study measured age-related changes in TCR beta repertoire diversity using deep sequencing normalized with unique cDNA molecular identifiers. The donors were divided into four age groups: young (average around 16 years), middle-aged (around 37), aged (62) and long-lived (roughly 82). To avoid experimental bias, donors of different ages were distributed randomly across sequencing lanes. Using the same blood draw, the study looked at two additional independent replicas of 1 million unique cDNA reads for two donors, one aged 18 to 30 and the other aged 80 or older. The full study reports these points: The CMV infection status of donors was not known, potentially confounding age-related changes in expanded clonotypes. The percentage of naive T cells measured by flow cytometry correlated strongly with observed TCR beta diversity. Total diversity estimates from one million sequenced T cells were considered lower bounds and underestimates. The long-lived group showed more naive CD4+ T cells, fewer expanded clones and increased TCR diversity than the aged group, suggesting age selection. Since profiling was done on bulk unsorted PBMCs, naive and antigen-experienced compartments could not be conclusively compared. As age increased, observed TCR beta diversity per million T cells dropped in a roughly linear way, and a significant reduction was already evident by age approximately 40.

Of note for this clonotype: Its antigen specificity is not known. Per-base qualities were not stored, and no clone one base away is much larger.

Libraries were made using 5' RACE. Sequencing was performed on an Illumina HiSeq 2500. The second PCR ran for about 7 to 11 cycles and used a J-beta primer mix along with a sample-barcoded 5' primer. Each TCR beta cDNA molecule received a unique molecular identifier from a template-switch 5' adaptor carrying 12 random nucleotides. At least 2.5 million CDR3-containing paired-end reads were obtained from each sample. First-strand cDNA was synthesized from all RNA with the Mint cDNA synthesis kit, primed by a TRBC-specific oligonucleotide. Following uracil-DNA glycosylase treatment, all cDNA underwent a first 18-cycle PCR with the universal primers M1SS and BC2_uni_R. In the authors' own workflow: Each sample was normalized by randomly selecting 1 million high-quality reads, each carrying a distinct molecular identifier. Reads with shared molecular identifiers were discarded instead of being binned into consensus sequences. CDR3 identification, clonotype clustering and error correction used MiTCR with a Q25 quality threshold and the strictest error-elimination algorithm. A nonparametric unseen species model using Euler transformation provided a lower-bound estimate of total TCR beta diversity. TCRdb's own reprocessing of the public reads used fastp at Q25 and MiXCR and kept productive beta chains. Entries that share a CDR3 protein sequence are merged under the most common genes and DNA. V and J calls and clone size were set by TCRdb, not the authors. The sample contains 600,000 to 800,000 distinct CDR3 sequences, 52% of them found a single time. In total, the top ten clones hold about 13% of the sample.

V drops 3 bases and J drops 12 bases, leaving 13 bases in between. The CDR3, cysteine through phenylalanine, is 12 amino acids long. The kept DNA is CDR3 alone, 36 bases in frame from the first base. CDR1 is given as SGHVS and CDR2 as FNYEAQ, both from the germline V gene. The donors were some 39 Caucasian individuals from Russia, aged about 6 to 100 years, who were systemically healthy. Ten milliliters of peripheral blood were collected from each donor into EDTA-treated Vacutainer tubes. PBMCs were isolated by Ficoll-Paque density-gradient centrifugation, with at least 7 million obtained per sample. Total RNA, at least 6 micrograms per sample, was extracted from PBMCs with Trizol reagent. For every donor, flow cytometry on a PBMC aliquot measured the percentage of naive CD45RAhigh/CD27high T cells.

This clonotype was obtained from an elderly woman in good health. The source material was blood. The chain is assembled from TRBV7-6 and TRBJ2-3, with a tentative D gene TRBD2 over 6 matching bases. CDR3 loop: CASSLADYRQYF. The nucleotide sequence is TGTGCCAGCAGCTTGGCGGACTACCGACAGTATTTT.